This TCR beta chain was obtained from a study of response to subunit inactivated influenza vaccine. TCRdb redid the calling of the RT-PCR reads with MiXCR, one entry per CDR3 protein. The profile covers about 580,000 distinct CDR3 sequences, with 11% to 15% appearing a single time and around 10% taken by the ten largest. The CDR3 totals 16 residues. Unmatched junction bases numbered 1, after V lost 2 bases and J lost 0 bases. CDR1 SNHLY and CDR2 FYNNEI come from the germline V gene. Only a few counts were recorded for this clonotype. This specimen consisted of PBMCs from blood, obtained 11 to 12 days after vaccination. The TCR originated in a man aged 50 to 59 who received an inactivated influenza vaccine. The rearrangement joins TRBV2 to TRBJ2-4; 10 nucleotides match TRBD2. CDR3 loop: CASSESGGGAKNIQYF. CDR3 nucleotides: TGTGCCAGCAGTGAAAGCGGGGGGGGAGCCAAAAACATTCAGTACTTC.